The next 5 T cell receptor beta chains were all read from a single sample in a study of cytomegalovirus exposure and HLA in healthy donors. 60 Vbeta and 13 Jbeta primers were used in PCR. Repertoires were generated with immunoSEQ multiplex PCR, while TCRdb's copy carries only in-frame clones and drops some. In the table there are 150,000 to 190,000 clones, approximately 85% of which are singletons. What was sequenced was PBMCs. These receptors were collected from a woman aged 18-29 years in good health and CMV-seronegative.

The V call is TRBV28, the J call TRBJ2-1; tentatively, D is TRBD2 (6 bases). V gave up 1 base and J gave up 6 bases, with 13 bases separating them. This CDR3 has 15 residues. The germline V gene has CDR1 MDHEN and CDR2 SYDVKM. DNA for the CDR3: TGTGCCAGCAGTTTATTGGCGGGGATAGGCAATGAGCAGTTCTTC. Protein sequence: CASSLLAGIGNEQFF.

V gene TRBV2 combines with J gene TRBJ2-2; D is ambiguous. Germline V CDR1 and CDR2: SNHLY, FYNNEI. The CDR3 is 14 residues long. The ends were cut back, 0 bases at V and 1 base at J, with 3 bases in the middle. As DNA, the CDR3 is TGTGCCAGCAGTGAAGCCAGGAACACCGGGGAGCTGTTTTTT. Protein product: CASSEARNTGELFF. The complete variable domain, with remaining parts taken from reference TRBV2 and TRBJ2-2, reads EPEVTQTPSHQVTQMGQEVILRCVPISNHLYFYWYRQILGQKVEFLVSFYNNEISEKSEIFDDQFSVERPDGSNFTLKIRSTKLEDSAMYFCASSEARNTGELFFGEGSRLTVL.

As regards this clone: Germline is not matched at one junction end, which may reflect a read error. The same CDR3 is also encoded by other DNA sequences in this sample. The V gene is TRBV14, the J gene TRBJ1-4; perhaps TRBD1 as D (5 bases). Germline-derived CDR1 and CDR2 are SGHDN and FVKESK. The CDR3 length is 14 residues. The CDR3 loop reads CASSQRGGESRRFF. The CDR3 DNA reads as TGTGCCAGTAGCCAGCGGGGGGGAGAATCTCGGAGGTTTTTT.

The gene calls are TRBV25-1 and TRBJ1-1; D uncertain. From germline, CDR1 is MGHDK and CDR2 SYGVNS. The CDR3 loop spans 14 amino acids. V lost 6 bases and J 1 base, leaving 12 bases between the germline ends. As DNA, the CDR3 is TGTGCCAGCAGGACCGGGTTTTCGAACACTGAAGCTTTCTTT. This translates into CASRTGFSNTEAFF.

The chain combines TRBV11-2 with TRBJ1-5; D unclear. Trimming took off 3 bases at V and 0 bases at J, with 6 bases between the two ends. The V gene's germline CDR1 is SGHAT and CDR2 FQNNGV. The CDR3 spans 14 residues. This chain's CDR3 is CASSFSDSNQPQHF. Here the CDR3 DNA reads TGTGCCAGCAGCTTTTCAGATAGCAATCAGCCCCAGCATTTT.